The rows below give T cell receptor beta chains drawn from one sample of a study of T cell responses to AZD1222 COVID-19 vaccine. Assay used: immunoSEQ multiplex PCR; TCRdb lists only in-frame clones, some missing. There are 100,000 to 150,000 clones in the sample; roughly 91% occur only once, and around 10% lies in the top ten. Sequencing was performed on peripheral blood, taken on day 0 of MenACWY control vaccination. The receptors were sampled from an adult in good health. The CDR3 runs from the conserved cysteine through the conserved F or W. The order of the fields is V gene, clone size, J gene, D gene, CDR3 DNA, CDR3 protein. The D gene is left open where the match is weak. Clone size is shown for a subset of rows, as once, few, many or a class of expanded clone.

v_call: TRBV6-5; clone_size: -; j_call: TRBJ2-6; d_call: -; cdr3_nt: TGTGCCAGCAGTCGGGGTATTGGGGCCAACGTCCTGACTTTC; cdr3_aa: CASSRGIGANVLTF
v_call: TRBV28; clone_size: -; j_call: TRBJ1-2; d_call: TRBD1; cdr3_nt: TGTGCCAGCAGTTACCTCGACAGGGTAGTCGATGGCTACACCTTC; cdr3_aa: CASSYLDRVVDGYTF
v_call: TRBV7-6; clone_size: -; j_call: TRBJ2-3; d_call: TRBD2; cdr3_nt: TGTGCCAGCAGCTTAGGGGCTAGCGGGAGGATCACAGATACGCAGTATTTT; cdr3_aa: CASSLGASGRITDTQYF
v_call: TRBV7-2; clone_size: few; j_call: TRBJ2-5; d_call: -; cdr3_nt: TGTGCCAGCAGCGCCTCCGGCGAGACCCAGTACTTC; cdr3_aa: CASSASGETQYF
v_call: TRBV6-1; clone_size: -; j_call: TRBJ2-7; d_call: TRBD1; cdr3_nt: TGTGCCAGCAGTGAAAGGGGACAGGGTCAGTCTCGGGCCTACGAGCAGTACTTC; cdr3_aa: CASSERGQGQSRAYEQYF
v_call: TRBV11-3; clone_size: -; j_call: TRBJ2-1; d_call: -; cdr3_nt: TGTGCCACCTCCTGGGTTGAGTTCAATGAGCAGTTCTTC; cdr3_aa: CATSWVEFNEQFF
v_call: TRBV2; clone_size: -; j_call: TRBJ2-7; d_call: -; cdr3_nt: TGTGCCAGCAGCGAGGGACCCGGCGAGCAGTACTTC; cdr3_aa: CASSEGPGEQYF
v_call: TRBV11-3; clone_size: -; j_call: TRBJ2-1; d_call: -; cdr3_nt: TGTGCCAGCAGCTTAGTCCCTCTCAGAAGAAGCAATGAGCAGTTCTTC; cdr3_aa: CASSLVPLRRSNEQFF
v_call: TRBV7-9; clone_size: -; j_call: TRBJ2-7; d_call: -; cdr3_nt: TGTGCCAGCAGCACAGGGTACGAGCAGTACTTC; cdr3_aa: CASSTGYEQYF
v_call: TRBV30; clone_size: -; j_call: TRBJ2-7; d_call: TRBD2; cdr3_nt: TGTGCCTGGAGAGTAGCGGGACCCAAGTACGAGCAGTACTTC; cdr3_aa: CAWRVAGPKYEQYF
v_call: TRBV18; clone_size: -; j_call: TRBJ1-3; d_call: -; cdr3_nt: TGTGCCAGCTCACCCAACAGACTACCTGGAAACACCATATATTTT; cdr3_aa: CASSPNRLPGNTIYF
v_call: TRBV27; clone_size: few; j_call: TRBJ2-1; d_call: TRBD2; cdr3_nt: TGTGCCAGCAGTTTGTCGGGGGGGAGCTCCTACAATGAGCAGTTCTTC; cdr3_aa: CASSLSGGSSYNEQFF
v_call: TRBV5-1; clone_size: -; j_call: TRBJ2-3; d_call: TRBD1; cdr3_nt: TGCGCCAGCAGCTTAAGGGGGCAACCCACAGATACGCAGTATTTT; cdr3_aa: CASSLRGQPTDTQYF
v_call: TRBV7-3; clone_size: -; j_call: TRBJ2-1; d_call: -; cdr3_nt: TGTGCCAGCAGCGTGACTAGTTCTCCCGTCCATGAGCAGTTCTTC; cdr3_aa: CASSVTSSPVHEQFF
v_call: TRBV12-3/TRBV12-4; clone_size: -; j_call: TRBJ2-7; d_call: -; cdr3_nt: TGTGCCAGCAGCCAAGTTAGCGGTCGGCAGTACTTC; cdr3_aa: CASSQVSGRQYF
v_call: TRBV6-5; clone_size: -; j_call: TRBJ1-1; d_call: -; cdr3_nt: TGTGCCAGCAGTTTCGCGGGGGCTGAAGCTTTCTTT; cdr3_aa: CASSFAGAEAFF
v_call: TRBV4-1; clone_size: -; j_call: TRBJ2-5; d_call: TRBD1; cdr3_nt: TGCGCCAGCAGCCAGGAGGACAGGGGACAAGAGACCCAGTACTTC; cdr3_aa: CASSQEDRGQETQYF
v_call: TRBV11-3; clone_size: -; j_call: TRBJ2-1; d_call: TRBD2; cdr3_nt: TGTGCCAGCAGCCCACGATCGGTCAGCGGGGGGGTCCTCGGTGAGCAGTTCTTC; cdr3_aa: CASSPRSVSGGVLGEQFF
v_call: TRBV18; clone_size: -; j_call: TRBJ1-4; d_call: -; cdr3_nt: TGTGCCAGCTCACCCAAAGGCCAGGGTGTAGAGGCTAATGAAAAACTGTTTTTT; cdr3_aa: CASSPKGQGVEANEKLFF
v_call: TRBV6-5; clone_size: -; j_call: TRBJ2-7; d_call: -; cdr3_nt: TGTGCCAGCAGTTACTCGACGGCGCCAGGCCGGTACGAGCAGTACTTC; cdr3_aa: CASSYSTAPGRYEQYF
v_call: TRBV19; clone_size: -; j_call: TRBJ1-1; d_call: -; cdr3_nt: TGTGCCAGTAGTCGGGGACCGGGTCGGCAGAACACTGAAGCTTTCTTT; cdr3_aa: CASSRGPGRQNTEAFF
v_call: TRBV5-4; clone_size: -; j_call: TRBJ1-1; d_call: TRBD1; cdr3_nt: TGTGCCAGCAGCTTGGGAGGGCAGGGGGGGACTGAAGCTTTCTTT; cdr3_aa: CASSLGGQGGTEAFF
v_call: TRBV9; clone_size: -; j_call: TRBJ2-1; d_call: -; cdr3_nt: TGTGCCAGCAGCGAATCCCTAGAATTCACCTACAATGAGCAGTTCTTC; cdr3_aa: CASSESLEFTYNEQFF
v_call: TRBV7-5; clone_size: -; j_call: TRBJ2-1; d_call: -; cdr3_nt: TGTGCCAGAAGCCTCGGAGCGGGAGGATTGGGTGAGCAGTTCTTC; cdr3_aa: CARSLGAGGLGEQFF
v_call: TRBV27; clone_size: -; j_call: TRBJ1-4; d_call: -; cdr3_nt: TGTGCCAGCAGTTTATCAGGGAGCGAAAAACTGTTTTTT; cdr3_aa: CASSLSGSEKLFF
v_call: TRBV9; clone_size: -; j_call: TRBJ1-2; d_call: -; cdr3_nt: TGTGCCAGCAGCGCCGGCCTCGACAGGCTTTATGGCTACACCTTC; cdr3_aa: CASSAGLDRLYGYTF
v_call: TRBV7-3; clone_size: once; j_call: TRBJ2-3; d_call: -; cdr3_nt: TGTGCCAGCAGCTTAGGACTTCGAGCCACAGATACGCAGTATTTT; cdr3_aa: CASSLGLRATDTQYF
v_call: TRBV5-1; clone_size: -; j_call: TRBJ2-5; d_call: TRBD2; cdr3_nt: TGCGCCAGCAGCTCCTCGCCGAGCGGGAGTGGAGAGACCCAGTACTTC; cdr3_aa: CASSSSPSGSGETQYF
v_call: TRBV6-5; clone_size: -; j_call: TRBJ1-5; d_call: TRBD1; cdr3_nt: TGTGCCAGCAGCCTAAAGGGACAGGGGAACCAGCCCCAGCATTTT; cdr3_aa: CASSLKGQGNQPQHF
v_call: TRBV11-2; clone_size: -; j_call: TRBJ2-7; d_call: TRBD2; cdr3_nt: TGTGCCAGCAGCGTACCGACTAGCGGGAGTAGGGACGAGCAGTACTTC; cdr3_aa: CASSVPTSGSRDEQYF
v_call: TRBV6-5; clone_size: -; j_call: TRBJ1-3; d_call: -; cdr3_nt: TGTGCCAGCAGTTACGCCGGGACCCCGGAGGACACCATATATTTT; cdr3_aa: CASSYAGTPEDTIYF
v_call: TRBV11-3; clone_size: once; j_call: TRBJ2-1; d_call: TRBD1; cdr3_nt: TGTGCCAGCAACGAACAGGGGAATGAGCAGTTCTTC; cdr3_aa: CASNEQGNEQFF
v_call: TRBV20-1; clone_size: -; j_call: TRBJ2-1; d_call: -; cdr3_nt: TGCAGTGCTGGACAGCTAAATGAGCAGTTCTTC; cdr3_aa: CSAGQLNEQFF
v_call: TRBV5-1; clone_size: -; j_call: TRBJ2-1; d_call: TRBD2; cdr3_nt: TGCGCCAGCAGCTTAACTAGCGGGAGGGCATACAATGAGCAGTTCTTC; cdr3_aa: CASSLTSGRAYNEQFF
v_call: TRBV27; clone_size: -; j_call: TRBJ2-1; d_call: TRBD2; cdr3_nt: TGTGCCAGCAGTTTATCGGGGGGGACCCTCTACAATGAGCAGTTCTTC; cdr3_aa: CASSLSGGTLYNEQFF
v_call: TRBV4-1; clone_size: -; j_call: TRBJ2-2; d_call: -; cdr3_nt: TGCGCCAGCAGCGGGATCACCGGGGAGCTGTTTTTT; cdr3_aa: CASSGITGELFF
v_call: TRBV21-1; clone_size: -; j_call: TRBJ1-2; d_call: -; cdr3_nt: TGTGCCAGCAGCAAAGTGAGTCCTAACTATGGCTACACCTTC; cdr3_aa: CASSKVSPNYGYTF
v_call: TRBV12-3/TRBV12-4; clone_size: -; j_call: TRBJ2-1; d_call: -; cdr3_nt: TGTGCCAGCAGTTTGGGCTTGGGGGAGCAGTTCTTC; cdr3_aa: CASSLGLGEQFF
v_call: TRBV15; clone_size: -; j_call: TRBJ2-7; d_call: -; cdr3_nt: TGTGCCACCAGCAGCTCTGGGGTTAGCTCCTACGAGCAGTACTTC; cdr3_aa: CATSSSGVSSYEQYF
v_call: TRBV12-3/TRBV12-4; clone_size: -; j_call: TRBJ1-1; d_call: -; cdr3_nt: TGTGCCAGCAGGGGGGACACCTACACTGAAGCTTTCTTT; cdr3_aa: CASRGDTYTEAFF